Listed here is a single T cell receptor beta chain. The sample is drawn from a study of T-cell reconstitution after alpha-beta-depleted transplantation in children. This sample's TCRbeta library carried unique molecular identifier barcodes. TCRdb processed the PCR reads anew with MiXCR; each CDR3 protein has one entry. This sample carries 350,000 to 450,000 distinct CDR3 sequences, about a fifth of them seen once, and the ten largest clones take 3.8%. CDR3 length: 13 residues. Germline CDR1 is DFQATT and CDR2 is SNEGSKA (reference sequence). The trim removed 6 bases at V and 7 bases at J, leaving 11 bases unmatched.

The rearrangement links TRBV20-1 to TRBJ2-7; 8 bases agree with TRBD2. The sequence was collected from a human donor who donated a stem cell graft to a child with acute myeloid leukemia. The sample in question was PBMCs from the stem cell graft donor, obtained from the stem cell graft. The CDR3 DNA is TGCAGTGCCGGGAGGGGTGGATCAGGAGAGCAGTACTTC. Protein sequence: CSAGRGGSGEQYF.